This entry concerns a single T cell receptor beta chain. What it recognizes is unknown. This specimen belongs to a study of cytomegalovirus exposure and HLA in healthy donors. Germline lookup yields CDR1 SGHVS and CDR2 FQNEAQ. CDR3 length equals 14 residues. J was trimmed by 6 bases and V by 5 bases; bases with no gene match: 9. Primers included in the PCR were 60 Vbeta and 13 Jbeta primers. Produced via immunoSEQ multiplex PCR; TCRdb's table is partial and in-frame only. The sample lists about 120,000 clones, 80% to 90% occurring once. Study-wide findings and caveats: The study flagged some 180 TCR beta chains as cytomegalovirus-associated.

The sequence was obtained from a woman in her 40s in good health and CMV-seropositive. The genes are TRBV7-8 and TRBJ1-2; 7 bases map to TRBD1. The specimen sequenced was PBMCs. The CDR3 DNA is TGTGCCAGCAGCCTGACCGACAGGGAACATGGCTACACCTTC. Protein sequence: CASSLTDREHGYTF.